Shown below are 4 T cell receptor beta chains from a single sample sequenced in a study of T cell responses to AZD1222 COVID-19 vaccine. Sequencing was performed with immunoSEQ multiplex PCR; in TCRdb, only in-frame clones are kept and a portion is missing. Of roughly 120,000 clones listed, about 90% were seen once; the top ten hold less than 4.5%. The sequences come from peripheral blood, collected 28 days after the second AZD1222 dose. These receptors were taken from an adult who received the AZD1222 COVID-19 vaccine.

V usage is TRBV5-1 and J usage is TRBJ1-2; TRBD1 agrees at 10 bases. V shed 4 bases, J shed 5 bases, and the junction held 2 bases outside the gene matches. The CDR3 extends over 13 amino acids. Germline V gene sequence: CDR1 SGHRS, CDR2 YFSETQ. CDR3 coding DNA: TGCGCCAGCAGCACGGGACAGGGGTATGGCTACACCTTC. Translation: CASSTGQGYGYTF. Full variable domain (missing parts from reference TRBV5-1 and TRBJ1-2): KAGVTQTPRYLIKTRGQQVTLSCSPISGHRSVSWYQQTPGQGLQFLFEYFSETQRNKGNFPGRFSGRQFSNSRSEMNVSTLELGDSALYLCASSTGQGYGYTFGSGTRLTVV.

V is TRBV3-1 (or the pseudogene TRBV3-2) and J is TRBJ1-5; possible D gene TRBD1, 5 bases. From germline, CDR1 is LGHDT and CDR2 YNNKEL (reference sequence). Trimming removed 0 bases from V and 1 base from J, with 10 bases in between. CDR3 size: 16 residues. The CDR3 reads CASSQDGGSSNQPQHF. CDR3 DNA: TGTGCCAGCAGCCAAGATGGGGGGTCGAGCAATCAGCCCCAGCATTTT.

In DNA, the CDR3 is TGCGCCAGCAGCTTGGCCCTGGGGGCCACAGATACGCAGTATTTT. Protein product: CASSLALGATDTQYF. This chain uses TRBV5-1 with TRBJ2-3, with a weak D call TRBD1 (6 bases). The CDR3 extends over 15 amino acids. V lost 0 bases to trimming and J lost 2 bases, with 10 bases between them. Germline CDR1 reads SGHRS; CDR2 reads YFSETQ.

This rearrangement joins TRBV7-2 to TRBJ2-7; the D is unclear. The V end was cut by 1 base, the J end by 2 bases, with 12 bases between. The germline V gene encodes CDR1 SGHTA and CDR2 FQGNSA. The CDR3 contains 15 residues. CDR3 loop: CASSLGIGSPYEQYF. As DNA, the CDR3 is TGTGCCAGCAGCTTAGGGATTGGGTCTCCCTACGAGCAGTACTTC.